This T cell receptor beta chain comes out of a study of vaccination effects on CD4 cells after COVID-19 (dated by TCRdb to the early 2020s). Describing the broader study: Two doses of either the BNT162b2 or the mRNA-1273 mRNA SARS-CoV-2 vaccine were administered to participants. Altogether, about 10 COVID-19 convalescent patients and several SARS-CoV-2-naive healthy vaccine recipients made up the full study. In both COVID-19 convalescent patients and infection-naive vaccine recipients, the study compared SARS-CoV-2 spike-specific CD4+ TCR repertoires from before mRNA vaccination with those from after it. Cultures from other donors in the study were sequenced with the Oncomine TCR Beta short-read assay on an Illumina iSeq 100. The full study reports these points: Clones induced by infection and clones induced by vaccination both contracted markedly at late timepoints after vaccination, which fits with T cell responses waning over time. The study was limited by a small number of convalescent patients and lacked early post-infection timepoints. In healthy vaccine recipients, vaccine-induced clones were almost all SARS-CoV-2 mono-reactive, with only 1 of 255 being cross-reactive with common cold coronaviruses.

This clone was recorded only once. What this receptor recognizes is not known. No base qualities exist here, and no much larger clone lies one base off it. The ViraFEST assay stimulated PBMC with viral peptide pools and then used TCR sequencing to identify antigen-specific CD4+ T cell clonotypes by expansion. After around eleven days of culture, CD4+ T cells were isolated with the EasySep CD4+ T cell isolation kit. Healthy vaccine recipients had no prior SARS-CoV-2 infection, confirmed by negative nucleocapsid antibodies before and after vaccination. Over 1.5 million PBMC per well were cultured with around 10 ug/ml peptides in IMDM containing roughly 5% human AB serum, about 9.7 IU/ml IL-2 and gentamicin. On days 3 and 7, half of the culture medium was replaced with fresh IL-2-containing medium. Unless otherwise noted, each peptide stimulation condition was cultured in triplicate wells. Using Ficoll-Paque Plus gradient centrifugation, PBMC were separated from whole blood and then either used fresh or cryopreserved at -140C. The overlapping peptide pools covered the spike proteins of SARS-CoV-2 and of the common cold coronaviruses HCoV-NL63, HCoV-OC43 and HCoV-229E. The QIAamp micro DNA kit was used to extract genomic DNA from the cultured CD4+ T cells.

The library was obtained by the immunoSEQ multiplex PCR assay. DNA from the CD4+ T cells that had been cultured and isolated underwent TCR beta CDR3 sequencing. From the authors' description of their analysis: Non-productive TCR sequences were removed and reads were trimmed to the CDR3 region, keeping CDR3s of at least 7 amino acids. Antigen-specific clonotypes were identified using the MANAFEST web app by comparison of expansion in peptide wells against reference cultures. For clones to be considered positive, expansion at FDR<0.05 versus reference and all other wells, an odds ratio above 5, and a frequency above 0.1% in two replicate wells were required. Clonotypes significantly expanded in SARS-CoV-2 spike wells and in at least one common cold coronavirus spike condition were defined as cross-reactive. Using the stringdist R package, CDR3 similarity was measured by Levenshtein distance, and unrooted trees were constructed with ape in R 3.6.1. TCRdb took this table from immuneACCESS and kept in-frame rearrangements with V and J called. Such tables lack part of the clones; where checked against another copy, unresolved V genes explain under half of the gap, and the rest is unexplained. V, J and clone size derive from that table, while D and trimming were established from the DNA sequence. Across this sample there are approximately 30,000 clones, with approximately 68% seen only once. Approximately 29% of the sample is taken by the ten largest.

CDR1 and CDR2 are drawn from the germline V gene: SGHRS, YFSETQ. The junction shows trimming of 5 bases on V and 7 bases on J, and the gene matches do not reach 18 bases of it. Measured from the cysteine to the phenylalanine, the CDR3 is 17 residues long. Only the CDR3 part of the read is kept: 51 bases, read in frame from the first base. The clonotype originates from a human donor who received a COVID-19 vaccine. The sequencing used CD4+ T cells from PBMCs cultured with HCoV-229E spike peptides, collected before COVID-19 vaccination. The label giving this sample's cell subset or site can be read as: HCoV-229E spike overlapping peptide pool stimulation. The rearranged segments are TRBV5-1 and TRBJ1-2, and 9 junction bases match TRBD1. The CDR3 has the sequence CASSHAQTDRGPLGYTF. The nucleotide sequence reads TGCGCCAGCAGTCACGCCCAAACGGACAGGGGTCCTCTTGGCTACACCTTC.